These 14 T cell receptor beta chains were sequenced from one sample in a study of blood T cell repertoires in COVID-19. The method was immunoSEQ multiplex PCR; TCRdb's version includes in-frame clones alone and lacks a portion of them. The sample records around 150,000 clones, approximately 91% being singletons. The material sequenced was peripheral blood. Source of these receptors: a man aged 18 to 30 with acute or convalescent COVID-19.

V usage is TRBV6-5 and J usage is TRBJ2-3; 9 bases align to TRBD2. With V trimmed by 4 bases and J by 2 bases, 7 bases remained unmatched. The CDR3 is 16 amino acids. The germline V gene encodes CDR1 MNHEY and CDR2 SVGAGI. Here the CDR3 DNA reads TGTGCCAGCAGTTCCCTCACTAGCGGGTACACAGATACGCAGTATTTT. It yields the protein CASSSLTSGYTDTQYF.

The chain employs TRBV27 and TRBJ1-4; 10 bases align to TRBD1. This CDR3 region has 15 residues. V was pared by 2 bases and J by 6 bases, with 3 bases of the junction left unmatched. CDR1 is MNHEY and CDR2 is SMNVEV in the germline V gene (reference sequence). The CDR3 DNA reads TGTGCCAGCAGTTTAGGGGACAGGGGACATGAAAAACTGTTTTTT. Its translation is CASSLGDRGHEKLFF. The full variable domain, completed using reference TRBV27 and TRBJ1-4, is EAQVTQNPRYLITVTGKKLTVTCSQNMNHEYMSWYRQDPGLGLRQIYYSMNVEVTDKGDVPEGYKVSRKEKRNFPLILESPSPNQTSLYFCASSLGDRGHEKLFFGSGTQLSVL.

This chain joins TRBV6-5 and TRBJ2-6, with D unclear. The germline V gene encodes CDR1 MNHEY and CDR2 SVGAGI. Trimming left V 7 bases short and J 2 bases short, with 6 bases between. The CDR3 loop spans 13 amino acids. As DNA, the CDR3 is TGTGCCAGCATGGCAGCTGGGGCCAACGTCCTGACTTTC. This encodes CASMAAGANVLTF.

CDR3 sequence reads: CASRQTNSYEQYF. CDR3 nucleotide sequence: TGCGCCAGCAGACAGACCAACTCCTACGAGCAGTACTTC. The V gene is TRBV10-2, the J gene TRBJ2-7; D remains ambiguous. The CDR3 totals 13 residues. Germline CDR1 is WSHSY and CDR2 is SAAADI. V was shortened by 6 bases and J by 0 bases, with 9 bases between the two germline ends.

In DNA form, the CDR3 reads TGTGCCAGCAGCGCGACTAGCGGGAGTGCAGATACGCAGTATTTT. Protein sequence: CASSATSGSADTQYF. The genes are TRBV7-7 and TRBJ2-3; 12 bases agree with TRBD2. The V and J ends lost 5 bases and 4 bases, in that order; junction bases with no gene match: 4. The length of the CDR3 is 15 residues. Germline V gene lookup returns CDR1 SSHAT and CDR2 FNYEAQ (reference sequence).

The CDR3 protein is CASSLGNSGATEKLFF. The CDR3 coding sequence is TGTGCCAGCAGCTTAGGTAACTCAGGGGCAACTGAAAAACTGTTTTTT. The genes are TRBV7-6 and TRBJ1-4; weak D call: TRBD1 (6 bases). Germline CDR1 reads SGHVS; CDR2 reads FNYEAQ. V was shortened by 1 base and J by 7 bases, with 16 bases between the two germline ends. This CDR3 has 16 residues.

V and J are TRBV14 and TRBJ1-1; 8 nucleotides align to TRBD1. Trimming took 4 bases from V and 5 from J; bases not matched to a gene: 6. Germline-derived CDR1 and CDR2 are SGHDN and FVKESK. The CDR3 contains 14 residues. The CDR3 bases are TGTGCCAGCAGCCTCACAGGGGGATATACTGAAGCTTTCTTT. It translates to CASSLTGGYTEAFF.

This chain links TRBV19 with TRBJ1-1; 7 nucleotides align to TRBD1. Trimming took 6 bases from V and 6 from J; bases not matched to a gene: 16. From germline, CDR1 is LNHDA and CDR2 SQIVND (reference sequence). The CDR3 is 16 amino acids. The CDR3 nucleotides are TGTGCCAGTAGCGACTTACTCAGGGGGGATGACGCTGAAGCTTTCTTT. It specifies CASSDLLRGDDAEAFF.

The chain couples TRBV7-9 to TRBJ2-5; the match to TRBD2 covers 10 bases. Germline trimming cut 1 base from V and 0 bases from J; bases unmatched to any gene: 5. The length of the CDR3 is 17 residues. CDR1 and CDR2 (germline): SEHNR, FQNEAQ (reference sequence). DNA for the CDR3: TGTGCCAGCAGCTTAGAACTAGCGGGGAGCTACCAAGAGACCCAGTACTTC. Its protein is CASSLELAGSYQETQYF.

The chain couples TRBV23-1 to TRBJ1-5; tentatively, D is TRBD1 (5 bases). TRBV23-1 is recorded as an ORF, its role being uncertain. Between the trimmed V and J ends, which lost 4 bases and 4 bases, there was a span of 17 bases. The CDR3 consists of 16 residues. CDR3 DNA sequence: TGCGCCAGCAGTCGGGGACGGGGGTTCGAAAATCAGCCCCAGCATTTT. Translation: CASSRGRGFENQPQHF.

As regards this clone: The identical CDR3 is also encoded by other nucleotide sequences in the sample. The chain links TRBV27 to TRBJ1-5; D is unclear. Trimming stripped 0 bases from V and 0 bases from J, with 6 bases between. The CDR3 extends over 15 amino acids. The germline CDR1 and CDR2 sequences are MNHEY and SMNVEV (reference sequence). CDR3 bases: TGTGCCAGCAGTTTATCCGGCGGTAGCAATCAGCCCCAGCATTTT. This sequence encodes CASSLSGGSNQPQHF.

This rearrangement joins TRBV4-1 to TRBJ2-5; maybe TRBD2 (7 bases). The CDR3 runs 20 residues. Germline values: CDR1 MGHRA, CDR2 YSYEKL. V lost 0 bases, J lost 5 bases, and 28 bases lay in between. The CDR3 coding sequence is TGCGCCAGCAGCCAAGAGGGGGGGGCGAGAGTTAGCGGTAGCCTCGAGACCCAGTACTTC. Protein product: CASSQEGGARVSGSLETQYF.

As DNA, the CDR3 is TGTGCCAGCAGCCCCGCGACAGGTCTAACGAACACCGGGGAGCTGTTTTTT. Amino acid sequence: CASSPATGLTNTGELFF. The genes are TRBV12-1 and TRBJ2-2; TRBD1, as called in the table, went unchecked against the DNA. TRBV12-1 is termed a pseudogene. The CDR3 consists of 17 residues.

This clone was seen once. The V gene is TRBV27, the J gene TRBJ1-5; tentatively, D is TRBD1 (6 bases). The germline CDR1 and CDR2 sequences are MNHEY and SMNVEV (reference sequence). The V gene lost 4 bases and the J gene lost 0 bases, with 10 bases spanning the gap. CDR3 length equals 15 residues. In nucleotides, the CDR3 is TGTGCCAGCAGTTCCTACAGGGATAGCAATCAGCCCCAGCATTTT. This translates into CASSSYRDSNQPQHF.